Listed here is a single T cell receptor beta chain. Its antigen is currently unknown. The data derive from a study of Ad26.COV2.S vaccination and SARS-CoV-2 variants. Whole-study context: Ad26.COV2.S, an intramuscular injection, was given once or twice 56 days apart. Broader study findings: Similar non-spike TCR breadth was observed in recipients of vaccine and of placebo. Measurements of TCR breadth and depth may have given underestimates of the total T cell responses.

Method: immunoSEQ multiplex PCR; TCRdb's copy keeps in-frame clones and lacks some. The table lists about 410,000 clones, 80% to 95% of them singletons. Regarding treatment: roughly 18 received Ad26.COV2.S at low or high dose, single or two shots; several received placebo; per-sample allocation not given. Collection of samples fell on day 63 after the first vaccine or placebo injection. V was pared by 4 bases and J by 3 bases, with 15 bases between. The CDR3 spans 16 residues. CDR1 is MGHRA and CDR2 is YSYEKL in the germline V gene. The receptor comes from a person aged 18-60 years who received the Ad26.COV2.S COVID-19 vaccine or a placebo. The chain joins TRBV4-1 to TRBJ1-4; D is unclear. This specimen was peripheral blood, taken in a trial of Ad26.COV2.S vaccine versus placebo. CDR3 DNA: TGCGCCAGCAGCCTCCCCCTCGCGGGCTCTAATGAAAAACTGTTTTTT. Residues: CASSLPLAGSNEKLFF.